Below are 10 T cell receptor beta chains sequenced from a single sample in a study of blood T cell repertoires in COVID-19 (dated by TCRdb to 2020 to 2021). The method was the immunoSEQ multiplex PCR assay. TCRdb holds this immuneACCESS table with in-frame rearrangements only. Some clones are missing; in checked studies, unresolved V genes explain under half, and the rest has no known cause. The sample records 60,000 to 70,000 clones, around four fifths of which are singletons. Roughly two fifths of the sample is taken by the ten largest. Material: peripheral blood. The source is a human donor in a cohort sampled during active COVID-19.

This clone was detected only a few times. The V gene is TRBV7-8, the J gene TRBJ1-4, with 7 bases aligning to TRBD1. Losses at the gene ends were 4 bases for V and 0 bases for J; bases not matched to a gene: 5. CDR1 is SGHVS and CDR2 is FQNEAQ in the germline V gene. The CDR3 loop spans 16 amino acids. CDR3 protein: CASSSRTGTTNEKLFF. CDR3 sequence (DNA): TGTGCCAGCAGCTCAAGGACAGGCACAACTAATGAAAAACTGTTTTTT.

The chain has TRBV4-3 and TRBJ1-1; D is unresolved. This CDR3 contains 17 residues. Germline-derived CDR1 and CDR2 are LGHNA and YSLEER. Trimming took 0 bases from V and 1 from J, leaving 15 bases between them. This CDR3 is CASSQEVPGNGNTEAFF. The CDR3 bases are TGCGCCAGCAGCCAAGAGGTTCCAGGCAATGGGAACACTGAAGCTTTCTTT.

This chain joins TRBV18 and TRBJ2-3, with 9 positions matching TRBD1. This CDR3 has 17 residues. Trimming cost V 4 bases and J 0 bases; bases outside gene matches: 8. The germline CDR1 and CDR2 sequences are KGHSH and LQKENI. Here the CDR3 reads CASSLLQGAVSTDTQYF. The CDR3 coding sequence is TGTGCCAGCTCACTCCTACAGGGGGCCGTTAGCACAGATACGCAGTATTTT.

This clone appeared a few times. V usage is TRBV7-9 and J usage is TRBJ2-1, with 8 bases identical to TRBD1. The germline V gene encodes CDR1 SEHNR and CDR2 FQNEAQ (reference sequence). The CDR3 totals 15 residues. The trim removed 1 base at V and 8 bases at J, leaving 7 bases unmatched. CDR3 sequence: CASSLVQGARDEQFF. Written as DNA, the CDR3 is TGTGCCAGCAGCTTAGTCCAGGGGGCTCGGGATGAGCAGTTCTTC.

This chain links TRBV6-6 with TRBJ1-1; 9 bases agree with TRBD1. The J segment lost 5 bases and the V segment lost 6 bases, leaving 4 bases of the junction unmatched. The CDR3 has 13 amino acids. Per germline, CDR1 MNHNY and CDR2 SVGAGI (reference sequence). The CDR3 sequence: CASRDRGETEAFF. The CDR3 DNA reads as TGTGCCAGCAGGGACAGGGGAGAGACTGAAGCTTTCTTT.

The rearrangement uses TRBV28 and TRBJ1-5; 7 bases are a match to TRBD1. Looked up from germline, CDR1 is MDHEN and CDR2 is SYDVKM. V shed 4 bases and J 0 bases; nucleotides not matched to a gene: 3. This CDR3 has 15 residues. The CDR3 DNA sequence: TGTGCCAGCAGTTACGGGGACAGTAGCAATCAGCCCCAGCATTTT. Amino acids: CASSYGDSSNQPQHF.

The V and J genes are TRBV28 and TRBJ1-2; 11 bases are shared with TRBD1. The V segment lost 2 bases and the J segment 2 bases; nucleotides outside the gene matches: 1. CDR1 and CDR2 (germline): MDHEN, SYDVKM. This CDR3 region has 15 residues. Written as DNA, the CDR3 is TGTGCCAGCAGTTTAGGGACAGGGGGAAACTATGGCTACACCTTC. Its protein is CASSLGTGGNYGYTF.

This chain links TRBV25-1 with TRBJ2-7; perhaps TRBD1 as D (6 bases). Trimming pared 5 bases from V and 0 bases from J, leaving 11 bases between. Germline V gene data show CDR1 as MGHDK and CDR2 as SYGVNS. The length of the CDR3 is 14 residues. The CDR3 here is CASSSIGGSYEQYF. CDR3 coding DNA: TGTGCCAGCAGTTCGATAGGGGGCTCCTACGAGCAGTACTTC.

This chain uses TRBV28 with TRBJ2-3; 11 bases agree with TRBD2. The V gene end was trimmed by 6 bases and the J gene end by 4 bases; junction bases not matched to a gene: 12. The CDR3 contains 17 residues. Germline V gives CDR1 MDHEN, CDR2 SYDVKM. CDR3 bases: TGTGCCAGCAGCTTTTGGGGTAGCGGGGGGGCCTCAGATACGCAGTATTTT. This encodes CASSFWGSGGASDTQYF.

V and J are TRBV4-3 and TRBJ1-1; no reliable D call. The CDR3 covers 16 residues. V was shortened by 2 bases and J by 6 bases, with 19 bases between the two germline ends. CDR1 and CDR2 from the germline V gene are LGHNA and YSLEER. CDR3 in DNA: TGCGCCAGCAGCCAAAGGTCGGTTGGTAAGCAGGCTGAAGCTTTCTTT. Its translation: CASSQRSVGKQAEAFF.